Sequencing of this TCR beta chain was carried out in a study of T cell responses to AZD1222 COVID-19 vaccine. This clone was seen just once. Some clones are missing from TCRdb's copy, which holds only in-frame ones; the method was immunoSEQ multiplex PCR. The repertoire holds 150,000 to 200,000 clones, about nine tenths seen once, with 2.5% to 3% in the top ten. The CDR3 extends over 13 amino acids. Trimming took 4 bases from V and 4 from J, leaving 12 bases between them. The V gene's germline CDR1 is SGHDT and CDR2 YYEEEE. This chain links TRBV5-6 with TRBJ2-7, with D hard to call. The sequence derives from an adult in good health. The source was peripheral blood, collected on day 0 of AZD1222 vaccination. The CDR3 DNA reads as TGTGCCAGCAGCCCCCGCCCAGCTTACGAGCAGTACTTC. It codes for CASSPRPAYEQYF.